This T cell receptor beta chain appears in the sequencing data of a study of T-cell reconstitution after alpha-beta-depleted transplantation in children. General study results and limits: Reportedly, roughly two months post-transplant, alpha-beta T cells arose from several hundred expanded graft clones. Where some patients showed high TCRbeta diversity at day 60, it came from recipient T cells and thymic progenitors that had survived.

Remarks on this clonotype: Its antigen is not known.

Looked up from germline, CDR1 is SGHRS and CDR2 is YFSETQ. After removal of 6 bases from V and 3 bases from J, the junction contained 5 bases not matched to a gene. The CDR3 is 14 residues long. Unique molecular identifiers were incorporated during preparation of the TCRbeta library. MiXCR, applied by TCRdb to the PCR reads, yields one record per CDR3 protein. The sample comprises 200,000 to 300,000 distinct CDR3 sequences, 20% to 30% of which are singletons, and roughly 2.6% rests with the top ten. The source of this sequence is a girl between 2 and 10 years old with Fanconi anemia, due to receive a stem cell transplant. V and J are TRBV5-1 and TRBJ2-3; 9 bases map to TRBD2. This material consisted of PBMCs, taken before TCRalphabeta/CD19-depleted stem cell transplant. CDR3 sequence: CASTAGGGTDTQYF. CDR3 bases: TGCGCCAGCACCGCGGGAGGGGGGACAGATACGCAGTATTTT.